The following is a T cell receptor (beta chain) sequence with its context. The antigen is undetermined. Treatment denoted: about 20 received Ad26.COV2.S at low or high dose, single or two shots; about 5 received placebo; per-sample allocation not given. The study sampled participants on day 63 after the first vaccine or placebo injection. This sample is drawn from a study of Ad26.COV2.S vaccination and SARS-CoV-2 variants. The CDR3 covers 13 residues. The V end lost 8 bases, the J end lost 5 bases, and 16 bases lay between the germline ends. Here immunoSEQ multiplex PCR was the method, and the copy in TCRdb shows in-frame clones only, minus some. The sample shows about 680,000 clones, 80% to 90% of them seen only once. Study-wide results and caveats: Possibly, TCR breadth and depth analyses underestimated total T cell responses.

Specimen: peripheral blood, collected in a trial of Ad26.COV2.S vaccine versus placebo. The receptor comes from a person aged 18 to 59 who received the Ad26.COV2.S COVID-19 vaccine or a placebo. The chain combines TRBV12-3 or TRBV12-4 with TRBJ2-7, with D maybe TRBD1 (5 bases). CDR3 nucleotides: TGTGCCAGCCTTCTTACAGGCGGACACGAGCAGTACTTC. Translation: CASLLTGGHEQYF.